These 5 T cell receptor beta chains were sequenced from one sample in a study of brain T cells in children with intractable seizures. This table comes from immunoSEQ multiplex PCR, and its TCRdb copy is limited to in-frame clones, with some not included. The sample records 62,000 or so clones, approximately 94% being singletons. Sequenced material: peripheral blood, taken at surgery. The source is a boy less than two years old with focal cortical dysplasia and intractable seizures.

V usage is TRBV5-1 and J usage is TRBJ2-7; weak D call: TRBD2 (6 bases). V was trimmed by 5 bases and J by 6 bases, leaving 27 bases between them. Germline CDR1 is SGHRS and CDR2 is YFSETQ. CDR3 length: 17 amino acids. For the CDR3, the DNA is TGCGCCAGCAGTAAGGGGCCGGGAGTTCAGGGACCGCGCGAGCAGTACTTC. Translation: CASSKGPGVQGPREQYF.

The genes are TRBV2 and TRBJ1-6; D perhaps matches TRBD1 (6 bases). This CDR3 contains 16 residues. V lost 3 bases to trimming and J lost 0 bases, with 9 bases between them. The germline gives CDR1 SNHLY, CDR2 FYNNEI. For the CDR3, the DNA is TGTGCCAGCAGTGAGGAGGGGGGCTCCTATAATTCACCCCTCCACTTT. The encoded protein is CASSEEGGSYNSPLHF.

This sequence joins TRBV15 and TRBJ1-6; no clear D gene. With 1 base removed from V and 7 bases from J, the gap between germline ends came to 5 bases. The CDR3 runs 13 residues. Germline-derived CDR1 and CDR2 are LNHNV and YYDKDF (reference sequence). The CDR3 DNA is TGTGCCACCAGCAGAGCCGAGAATTCACCCCTCCACTTT. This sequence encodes CATSRAENSPLHF.

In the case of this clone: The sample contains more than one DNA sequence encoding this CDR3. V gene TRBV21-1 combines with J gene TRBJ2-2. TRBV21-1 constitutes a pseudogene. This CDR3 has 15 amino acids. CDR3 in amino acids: CASSKVPGPPGELFF. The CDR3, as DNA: TGTGCCAGCAGCAAAGTTCCCGGGCCTCCCGGGGAGCTGTTTTTT.

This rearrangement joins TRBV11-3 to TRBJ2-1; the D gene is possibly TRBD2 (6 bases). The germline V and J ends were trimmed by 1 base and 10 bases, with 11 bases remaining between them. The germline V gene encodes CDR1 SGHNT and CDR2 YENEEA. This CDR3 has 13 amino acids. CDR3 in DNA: TGTGCCAGCAGCTTAGTATCGGGGGAAGAGCAGTTCTTC. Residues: CASSLVSGEEQFF.